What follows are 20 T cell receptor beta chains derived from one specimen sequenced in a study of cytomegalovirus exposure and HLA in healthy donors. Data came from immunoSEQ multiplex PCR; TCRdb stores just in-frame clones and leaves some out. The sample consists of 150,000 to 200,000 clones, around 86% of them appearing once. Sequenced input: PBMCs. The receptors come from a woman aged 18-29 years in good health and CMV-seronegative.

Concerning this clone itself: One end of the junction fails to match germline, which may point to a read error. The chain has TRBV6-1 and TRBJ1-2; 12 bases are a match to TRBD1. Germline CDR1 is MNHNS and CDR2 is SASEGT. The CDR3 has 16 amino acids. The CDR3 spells CASREGGTGGFYGYTF. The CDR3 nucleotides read TGTGCCAGCAGGGAAGGTGGGACAGGGGGCTTTTATGGCTACACCTTC.

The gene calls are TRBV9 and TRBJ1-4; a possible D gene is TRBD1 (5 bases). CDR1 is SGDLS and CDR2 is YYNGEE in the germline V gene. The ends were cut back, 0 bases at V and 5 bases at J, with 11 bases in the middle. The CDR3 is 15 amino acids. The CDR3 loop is CASSVGTIQNEKLFF. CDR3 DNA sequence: TGTGCCAGCAGCGTAGGGACAATCCAGAATGAAAAACTGTTTTTT.

The CDR3 is CASSSRTSAGGNQETQYF. For the CDR3, the DNA is TGTGCCAGCAGCTCCCGGACCTCAGCGGGGGGAAACCAAGAGACCCAGTACTTC. V and J are TRBV9 and TRBJ2-5; 9 positions match TRBD2. The V gene end was trimmed by 4 bases and the J gene end by 0 bases; junction bases not matched to a gene: 13. Germline V gene sequence: CDR1 SGDLS, CDR2 YYNGEE. The CDR3 is made up of 18 amino acids.

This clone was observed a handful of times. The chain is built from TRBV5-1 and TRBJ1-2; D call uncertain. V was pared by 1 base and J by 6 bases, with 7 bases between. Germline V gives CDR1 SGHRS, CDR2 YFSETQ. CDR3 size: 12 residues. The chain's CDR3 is CASSLRRDGYTF. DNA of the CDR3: TGCGCCAGCAGCTTGCGGCGGGATGGCTACACCTTC.

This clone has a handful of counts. Written as DNA, the CDR3 is TGTGCCAGCAGCTTAGTTCTAGGCGCGGGGGAGACCCAGTACTTC. Amino acid sequence: CASSLVLGAGETQYF. The rearrangement links TRBV7-2 to TRBJ2-5; TRBD2 is a possible D gene (6 bases). V was pared by 1 base and J by 5 bases, with 14 bases between. Germline V CDR1 and CDR2: SGHTA, FQGNSA. CDR3 length: 15 amino acids.

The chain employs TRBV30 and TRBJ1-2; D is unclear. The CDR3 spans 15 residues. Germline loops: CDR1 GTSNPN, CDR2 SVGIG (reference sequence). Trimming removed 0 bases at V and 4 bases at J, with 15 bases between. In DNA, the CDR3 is TGTGCCTGGAGTGTAGGCGGGGTTAGGCCCTATGGCTACACCTTC. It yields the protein CAWSVGGVRPYGYTF.

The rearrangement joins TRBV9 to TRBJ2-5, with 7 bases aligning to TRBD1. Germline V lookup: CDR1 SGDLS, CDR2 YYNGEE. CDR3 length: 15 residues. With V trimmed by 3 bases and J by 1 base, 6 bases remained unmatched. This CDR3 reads CASSAFTGAQETQYF. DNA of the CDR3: TGTGCCAGCAGCGCCTTCACAGGGGCCCAAGAGACCCAGTACTTC.

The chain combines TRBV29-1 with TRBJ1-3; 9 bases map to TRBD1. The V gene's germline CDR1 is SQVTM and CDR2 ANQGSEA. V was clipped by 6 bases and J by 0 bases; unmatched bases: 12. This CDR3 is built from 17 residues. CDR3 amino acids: CSVERPGQGYSGNTIYF. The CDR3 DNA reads TGCAGCGTAGAACGACCGGGACAGGGTTACTCTGGAAACACCATATATTTT.

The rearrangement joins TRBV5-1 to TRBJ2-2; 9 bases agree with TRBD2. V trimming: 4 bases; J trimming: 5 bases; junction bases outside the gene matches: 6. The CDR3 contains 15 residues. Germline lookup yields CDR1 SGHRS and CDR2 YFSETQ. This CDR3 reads CASSLSGSGTGELFF. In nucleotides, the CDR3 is TGCGCCAGCAGCCTTAGCGGGAGCGGGACCGGGGAGCTGTTTTTT.

The CDR3 here is CSAAGSPYEQYF. The CDR3 DNA reads TGCAGCGCGGCGGGCAGCCCCTACGAGCAGTACTTC. J is TRBJ2-7 and V is TRBV29-1, with D possibly matching TRBD2 (5 bases). The CDR3 loop spans 12 amino acids. In germline, CDR1 is SQVTM, CDR2 ANQGSEA. V dropped 7 bases and J dropped 2 bases, with 12 bases sitting between them.

Here the CDR3 DNA reads TGTGCCAGCAGCGACCGACAGGGGTTACCCCAGCATTTT. It specifies CASSDRQGLPQHF. The chain is built from TRBV2 and TRBJ1-5; 8 nucleotides line up with TRBD1. V gave up 6 bases and J gave up 10 bases; unmatched junction bases: 8. The CDR3 covers 13 residues. The germline gives CDR1 SNHLY, CDR2 FYNNEI.

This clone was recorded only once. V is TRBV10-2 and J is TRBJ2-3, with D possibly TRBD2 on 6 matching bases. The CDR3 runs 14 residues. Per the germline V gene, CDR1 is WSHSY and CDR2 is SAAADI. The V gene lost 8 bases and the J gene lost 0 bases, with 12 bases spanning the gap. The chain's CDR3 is CASAGLGSTDTQYF. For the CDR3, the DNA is TGCGCCAGCGCGGGACTGGGGAGCACAGATACGCAGTATTTT.

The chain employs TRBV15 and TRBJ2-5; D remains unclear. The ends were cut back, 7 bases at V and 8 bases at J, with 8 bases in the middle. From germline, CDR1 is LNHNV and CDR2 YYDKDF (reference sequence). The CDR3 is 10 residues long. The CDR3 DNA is TGTGCCACCACCCTAAGAACCCAGTACTTC. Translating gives CATTLRTQYF.

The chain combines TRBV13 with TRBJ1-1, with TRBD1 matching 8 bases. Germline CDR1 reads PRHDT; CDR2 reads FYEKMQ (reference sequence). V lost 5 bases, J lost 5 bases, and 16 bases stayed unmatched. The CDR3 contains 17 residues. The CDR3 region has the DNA TGTGCCAGCAGCCCTCCGGACAGGGTACAGGGTGGAACTGAAGCTTTCTTT. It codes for CASSPPDRVQGGTEAFF.

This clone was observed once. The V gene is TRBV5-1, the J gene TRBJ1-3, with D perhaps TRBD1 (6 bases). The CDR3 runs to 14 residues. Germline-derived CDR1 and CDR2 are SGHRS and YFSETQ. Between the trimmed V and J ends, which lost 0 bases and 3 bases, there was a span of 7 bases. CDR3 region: CASSLVGGGNTIYF. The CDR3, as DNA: TGCGCCAGCAGCTTGGTAGGGGGTGGAAACACCATATATTTT.

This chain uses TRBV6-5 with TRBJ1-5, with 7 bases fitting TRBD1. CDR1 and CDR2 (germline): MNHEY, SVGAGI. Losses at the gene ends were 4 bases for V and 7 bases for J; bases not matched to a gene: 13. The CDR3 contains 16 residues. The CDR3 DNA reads TGTGCCAGCAGTTGGCCGGGAGACAGGGCAAACCAGCCCCAGCATTTT. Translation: CASSWPGDRANQPQHF.

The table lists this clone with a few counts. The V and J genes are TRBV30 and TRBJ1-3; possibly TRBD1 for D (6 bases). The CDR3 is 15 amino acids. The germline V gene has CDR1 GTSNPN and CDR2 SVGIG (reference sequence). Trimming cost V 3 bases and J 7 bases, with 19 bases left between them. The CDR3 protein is CAWSLGQVGGNTIYF. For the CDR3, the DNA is TGTGCCTGGAGCCTGGGACAAGTCGGAGGTAACACCATATATTTT. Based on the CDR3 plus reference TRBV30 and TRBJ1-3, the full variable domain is SQTIHQWPATLVQPVGSPLSLECTVEGTSNPNLYWYRQAAGRGLQLLFYSVGIGQISSEVPQNLSASRPQDRQFILSSKKLLLSDSGFYLCAWSLGQVGGNTIYFGEGSWLTVV.

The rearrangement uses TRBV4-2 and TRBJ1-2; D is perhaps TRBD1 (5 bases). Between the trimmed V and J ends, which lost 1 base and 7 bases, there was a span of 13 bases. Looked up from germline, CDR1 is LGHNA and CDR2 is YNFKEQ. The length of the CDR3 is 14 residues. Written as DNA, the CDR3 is TGTGCCAGCAGCCAAGTCGGGGGTCGAGGTGGCTACACCTTC. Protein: CASSQVGGRGGYTF.

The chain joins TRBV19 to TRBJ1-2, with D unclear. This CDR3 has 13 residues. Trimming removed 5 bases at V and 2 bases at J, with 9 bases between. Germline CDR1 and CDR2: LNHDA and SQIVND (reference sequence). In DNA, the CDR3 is TGTGCCAGTAGTTTTACGGTGAACTATGGCTACACCTTC. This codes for CASSFTVNYGYTF.

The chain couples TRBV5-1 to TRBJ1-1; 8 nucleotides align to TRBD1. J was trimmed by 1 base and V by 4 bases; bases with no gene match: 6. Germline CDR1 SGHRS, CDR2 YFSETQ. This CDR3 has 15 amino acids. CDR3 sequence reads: CASSQAGTGNTEAFF. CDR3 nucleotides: TGCGCCAGCAGCCAAGCCGGGACAGGGAACACTGAAGCTTTCTTT.